This T cell receptor (beta chain) was documented in a study of blood T cell repertoires in COVID-19. In the study overall: Samples came from the United States, Italy and Spain, spanning acute and convalescent COVID-19.

Using immunoSEQ multiplex PCR, the repertoire was profiled, and TCRdb retains in-frame clones only, with some absent. This sample has 150,000 to 200,000 clones, with 90% found just once. V was pared by 2 bases and J by 4 bases, with 14 bases between. This CDR3 is built from 16 residues. Germline V gene data show CDR1 as SNHLY and CDR2 as FYNNEI. Material for sequencing was peripheral blood. The chain joins TRBV2 to TRBJ2-2; weak D call: TRBD1 (6 bases). The sequence was obtained from a man aged 45-60 years with acute or convalescent COVID-19. The chain's CDR3 is CASSEYQGIRTGELFF. CDR3 DNA: TGTGCCAGCAGTGAATACCAGGGGATACGCACCGGGGAGCTGTTTTTT.